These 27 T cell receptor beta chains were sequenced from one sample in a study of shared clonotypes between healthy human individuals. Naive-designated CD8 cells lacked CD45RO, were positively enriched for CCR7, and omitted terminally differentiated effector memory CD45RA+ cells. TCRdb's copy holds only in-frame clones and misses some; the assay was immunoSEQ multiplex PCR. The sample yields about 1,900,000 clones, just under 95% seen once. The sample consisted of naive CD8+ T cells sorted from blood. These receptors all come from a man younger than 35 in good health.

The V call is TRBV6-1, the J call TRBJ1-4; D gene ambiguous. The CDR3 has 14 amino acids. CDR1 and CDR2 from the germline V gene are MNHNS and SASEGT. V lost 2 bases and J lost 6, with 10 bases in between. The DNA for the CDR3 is TGTGCCAGCAGTGAATGGAGAGTGGATGAAAAACTGTTTTTT. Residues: CASSEWRVDEKLFF.

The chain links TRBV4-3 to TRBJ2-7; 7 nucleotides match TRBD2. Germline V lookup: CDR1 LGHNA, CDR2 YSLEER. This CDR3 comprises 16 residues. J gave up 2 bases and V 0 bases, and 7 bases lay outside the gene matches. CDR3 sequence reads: CASSQDAGTTTYEQYF. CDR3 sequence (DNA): TGCGCCAGCAGCCAAGACGCAGGGACTACCACCTACGAGCAGTACTTC.

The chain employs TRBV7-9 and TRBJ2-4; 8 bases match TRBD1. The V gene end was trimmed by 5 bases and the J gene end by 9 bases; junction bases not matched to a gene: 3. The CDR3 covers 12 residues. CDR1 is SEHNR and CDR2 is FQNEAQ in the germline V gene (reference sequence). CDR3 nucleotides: TGTGCCAGCAGCCCGGGACAGGTCATTCAGTACTTC. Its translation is CASSPGQVIQYF.

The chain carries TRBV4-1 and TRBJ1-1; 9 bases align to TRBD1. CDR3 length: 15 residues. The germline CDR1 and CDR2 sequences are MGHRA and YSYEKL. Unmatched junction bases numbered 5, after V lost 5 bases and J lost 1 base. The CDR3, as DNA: TGCGCCAGCAGCTCTCGACAGGGGGAGAACACTGAAGCTTTCTTT. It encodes CASSSRQGENTEAFF.

In DNA, the CDR3 is TGTGCCTGGGCCCCGGGGAACACTGAAGCTTTCTTT. Translation gives CAWAPGNTEAFF. V gene TRBV30 combines with J gene TRBJ1-1; D gene ambiguous. The germline CDR1 and CDR2 sequences are GTSNPN and SVGIG (reference sequence). This CDR3 region has 12 residues. V shed 5 bases and J shed 1 base, with 8 bases lying between them.

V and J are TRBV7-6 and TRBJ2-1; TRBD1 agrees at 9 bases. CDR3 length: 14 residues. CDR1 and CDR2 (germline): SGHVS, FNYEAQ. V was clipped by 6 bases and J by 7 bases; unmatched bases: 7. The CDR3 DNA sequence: TGTGCCAGCAGTTACAGGGGGCAGGGTAATGAGCAGTTCTTC. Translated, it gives CASSYRGQGNEQFF. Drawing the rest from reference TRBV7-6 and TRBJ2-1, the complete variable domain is GAGVSQSPRYKVTKRGQDVALRCDPISGHVSLYWYRQALGQGPEFLTYFNYEAQQDKSGLPNDRFSAERPEGSISTLTIQRTEQRDSAMYRCASSYRGQGNEQFFGPGTRLTVL.

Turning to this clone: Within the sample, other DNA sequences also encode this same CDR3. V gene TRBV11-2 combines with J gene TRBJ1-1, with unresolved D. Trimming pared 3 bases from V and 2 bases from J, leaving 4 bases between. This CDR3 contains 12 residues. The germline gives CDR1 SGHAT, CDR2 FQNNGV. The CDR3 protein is CASSFGNTEAFF. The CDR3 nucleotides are TGTGCCAGCAGCTTCGGAAACACTGAAGCTTTCTTT. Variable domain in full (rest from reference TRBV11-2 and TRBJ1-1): EAGVAQSPRYKIIEKRQSVAFWCNPISGHATLYWYQQILGQGPKLLIQFQNNGVVDDSQLPKDRFSAERLKGVDSTLKIQPAKLEDSAVYLCASSFGNTEAFFGQGTRLTVV.

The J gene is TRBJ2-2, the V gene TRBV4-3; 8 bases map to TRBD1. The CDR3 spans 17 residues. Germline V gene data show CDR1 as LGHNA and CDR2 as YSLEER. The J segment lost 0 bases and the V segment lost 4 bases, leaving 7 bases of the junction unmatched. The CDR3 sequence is CASSPGPGGTNTGELFF. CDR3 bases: TGCGCCAGCAGCCCAGGCCCAGGGGGCACGAACACCGGGGAGCTGTTTTTT.

This CDR3 is CASSPQGWTEAFF. The CDR3 DNA reads as TGTGCCAGCAGCCCACAGGGTTGGACTGAAGCTTTCTTT. V is TRBV9 and J is TRBJ1-1; possible D gene TRBD1, 6 bases. Trimming stripped 4 bases from V and 5 bases from J, with 12 bases between. The CDR3 covers 13 residues. CDR1 is SGDLS, CDR2 YYNGEE, per germline.

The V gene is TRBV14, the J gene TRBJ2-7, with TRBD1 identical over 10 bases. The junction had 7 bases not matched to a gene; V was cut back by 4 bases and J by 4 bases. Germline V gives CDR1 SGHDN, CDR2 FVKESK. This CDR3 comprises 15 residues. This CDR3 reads CASSLAGTGDYEQYF. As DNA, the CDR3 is TGTGCCAGCAGCCTGGCCGGGACAGGGGATTACGAGCAGTACTTC.

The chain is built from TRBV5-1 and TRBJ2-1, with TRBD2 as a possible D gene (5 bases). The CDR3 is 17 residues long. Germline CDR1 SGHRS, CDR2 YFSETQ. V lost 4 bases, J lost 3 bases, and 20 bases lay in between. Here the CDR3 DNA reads TGCGCCAGCAGCCCCTGGCCATCCAGCGCGGGCTACAATGAGCAGTTCTTC. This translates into CASSPWPSSAGYNEQFF.

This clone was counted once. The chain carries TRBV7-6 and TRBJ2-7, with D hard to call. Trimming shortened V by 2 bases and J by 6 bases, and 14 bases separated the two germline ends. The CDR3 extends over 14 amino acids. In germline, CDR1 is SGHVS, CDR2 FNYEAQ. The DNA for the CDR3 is TGTGCCAGCAGCTTATTCACGGCCCGAAGCGAGCAGTACTTC. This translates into CASSLFTARSEQYF.

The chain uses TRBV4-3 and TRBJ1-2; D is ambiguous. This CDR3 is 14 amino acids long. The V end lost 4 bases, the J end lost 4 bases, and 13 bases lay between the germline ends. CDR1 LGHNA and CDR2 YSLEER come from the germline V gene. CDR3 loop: CASSPMRWGYGYTF. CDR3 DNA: TGCGCCAGCAGCCCCATGCGTTGGGGCTATGGCTACACCTTC.

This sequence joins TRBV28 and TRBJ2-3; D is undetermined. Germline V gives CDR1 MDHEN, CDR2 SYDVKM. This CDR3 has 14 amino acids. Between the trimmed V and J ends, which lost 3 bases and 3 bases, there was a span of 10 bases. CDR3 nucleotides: TGTGCCAGCAGTTTCCGATTGAGGACAGATACGCAGTATTTT. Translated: CASSFRLRTDTQYF.

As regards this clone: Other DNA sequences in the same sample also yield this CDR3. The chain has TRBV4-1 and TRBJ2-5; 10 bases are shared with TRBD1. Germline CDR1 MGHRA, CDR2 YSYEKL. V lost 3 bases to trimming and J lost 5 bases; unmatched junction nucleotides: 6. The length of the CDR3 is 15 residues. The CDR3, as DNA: TGCGCCAGCAGCCAGTTGACAGGGGGCTGGGAGACCCAGTACTTC. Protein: CASSQLTGGWETQYF.

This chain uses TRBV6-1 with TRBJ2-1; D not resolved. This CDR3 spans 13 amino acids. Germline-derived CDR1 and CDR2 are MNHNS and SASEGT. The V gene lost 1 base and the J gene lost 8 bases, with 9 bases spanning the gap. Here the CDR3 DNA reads TGTGCCAGCAGTGAAGAAGGGTTCGATGAGCAGTTCTTC. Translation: CASSEEGFDEQFF.

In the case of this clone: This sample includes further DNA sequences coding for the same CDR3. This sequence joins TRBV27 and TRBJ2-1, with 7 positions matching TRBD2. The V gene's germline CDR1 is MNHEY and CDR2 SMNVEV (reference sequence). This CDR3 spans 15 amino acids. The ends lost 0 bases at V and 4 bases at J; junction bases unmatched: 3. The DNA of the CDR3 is TGTGCCAGCAGTTTATCGGCTAGCGGTTACAATGAGCAGTTCTTC. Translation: CASSLSASGYNEQFF.

The CDR3 bases are TGTGCCAGCAGCCAGTGGGACGGACTTACTGGAAACACCATATATTTT. This translates into CASSQWDGLTGNTIYF. The V and J genes are TRBV9 and TRBJ1-3, with a weak D call TRBD1 (5 bases). V was clipped by 4 bases and J by 2 bases, with 16 bases between them. Germline CDR1 is SGDLS and CDR2 is YYNGEE. The CDR3 covers 16 residues.

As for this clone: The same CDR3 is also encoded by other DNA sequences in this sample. DNA for the CDR3: TGTGCCAGCAGTGAATTGAGTTCTGGGGCCAACGTCCTGACTTTC. This translates into CASSELSSGANVLTF. This sequence joins TRBV2 and TRBJ2-6; D remains unclear. Germline CDR1 reads SNHLY; CDR2 reads FYNNEI. V dropped 2 bases and J dropped 1 base, with 6 bases sitting between them. The CDR3 runs 15 residues.

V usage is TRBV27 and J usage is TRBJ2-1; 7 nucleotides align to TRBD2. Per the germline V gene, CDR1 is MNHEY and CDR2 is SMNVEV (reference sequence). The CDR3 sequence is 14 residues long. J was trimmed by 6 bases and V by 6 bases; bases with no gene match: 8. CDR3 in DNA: TGTGCCAGCAGGGGGGGGTACCCCGTCAATGAGCAGTTCTTC. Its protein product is CASRGGYPVNEQFF.

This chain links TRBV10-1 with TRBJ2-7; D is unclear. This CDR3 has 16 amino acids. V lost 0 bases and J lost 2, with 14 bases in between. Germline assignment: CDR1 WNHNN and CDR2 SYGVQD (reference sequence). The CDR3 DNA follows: TGCGCCAGCAGTGAGTCTGTGGTGGGTAGTGCCTACGAGCAGTACTTC. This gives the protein CASSESVVGSAYEQYF.

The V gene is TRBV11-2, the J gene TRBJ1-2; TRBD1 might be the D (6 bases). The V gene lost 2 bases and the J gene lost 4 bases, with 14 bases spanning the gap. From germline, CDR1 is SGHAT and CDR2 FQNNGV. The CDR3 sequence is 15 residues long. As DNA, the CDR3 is TGTGCCAGCAGCTTAACCACACAGGGCCCCTATGGCTACACCTTC. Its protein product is CASSLTTQGPYGYTF.

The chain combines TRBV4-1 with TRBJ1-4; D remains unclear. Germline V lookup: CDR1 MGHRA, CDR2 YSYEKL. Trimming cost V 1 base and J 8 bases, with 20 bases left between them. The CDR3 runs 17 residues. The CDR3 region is CASSQVGKEHSEEKLFF. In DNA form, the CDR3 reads TGCGCCAGCAGCCAAGTTGGTAAAGAGCACTCCGAGGAAAAACTGTTTTTT.

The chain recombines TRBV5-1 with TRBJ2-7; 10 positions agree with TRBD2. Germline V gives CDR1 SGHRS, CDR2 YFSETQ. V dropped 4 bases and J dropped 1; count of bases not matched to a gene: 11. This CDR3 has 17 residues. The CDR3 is CASSPRLAGVFSYEQYF. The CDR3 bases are TGCGCCAGCAGCCCCCGACTAGCGGGCGTGTTTTCCTACGAGCAGTACTTC. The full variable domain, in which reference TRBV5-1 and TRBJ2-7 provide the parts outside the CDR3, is KAGVTQTPRYLIKTRGQQVTLSCSPISGHRSVSWYQQTPGQGLQFLFEYFSETQRNKGNFPGRFSGRQFSNSRSEMNVSTLELGDSALYLCASSPRLAGVFSYEQYFGPGTRLTVT.

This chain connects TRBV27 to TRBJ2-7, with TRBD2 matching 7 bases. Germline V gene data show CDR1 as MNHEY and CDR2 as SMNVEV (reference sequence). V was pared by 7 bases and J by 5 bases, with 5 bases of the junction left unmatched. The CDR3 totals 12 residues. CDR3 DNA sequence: TGTGCCAGCACTAACCGGGGGGACGAGCAGTACTTC. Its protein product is CASTNRGDEQYF.

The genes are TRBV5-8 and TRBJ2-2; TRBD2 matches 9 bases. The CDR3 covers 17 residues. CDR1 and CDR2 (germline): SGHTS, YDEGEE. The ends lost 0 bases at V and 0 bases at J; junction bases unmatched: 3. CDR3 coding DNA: TGTGCCAGCAGCTTGGCTCCTAGCGGGGCGAACACCGGGGAGCTGTTTTTT. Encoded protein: CASSLAPSGANTGELFF. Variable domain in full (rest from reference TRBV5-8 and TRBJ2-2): EAGVTQSPTHLIKTRGQQATLRCSPISGHTSVYWYQQALGLGLQFLLWYDEGEERNRGNFPPRFSGRQFPNYSSELNVNALELEDSALYLCASSLAPSGANTGELFFGEGSRLTVL.

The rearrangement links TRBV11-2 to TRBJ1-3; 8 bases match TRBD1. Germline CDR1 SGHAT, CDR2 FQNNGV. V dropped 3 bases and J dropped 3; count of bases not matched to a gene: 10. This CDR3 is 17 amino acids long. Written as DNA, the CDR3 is TGTGCCAGCAGCTTTCCCGGGACAGGCGGAGGTGGAAACACCATATATTTT. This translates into CASSFPGTGGGGNTIYF.